The sequence of this TCR beta chain was determined in a study of T cells in Graves' hyperthyroidism and ophthalmopathy. RNA transcripts provided the source from which TCR beta CDR3 regions were amplified. HTBI primers were employed in a first-round RT-PCR of the TCR CDR3. TCRdb called the multiplex PCR reads again in MiXCR, with one record for every CDR3 protein. The sample has 400,000 to 550,000 distinct CDR3 sequences, around 24% seen once. V shed 5 bases and J shed 4 bases, with 23 bases lying between them. There are 17 residues in the CDR3. Germline V gives CDR1 MDHEN, CDR2 SYDVKM. This receptor was identified in a woman aged 25 to 45 with Graves' ophthalmopathy. The V gene is TRBV28, the J gene TRBJ1-1, with D maybe TRBD1 (6 bases). The source material was blood. CDR3 bases: TGTGCCAGCAGTCCCCGGACAGACCTCCCCTCGGTCACTGAAGCTTTCTTT. It yields the protein CASSPRTDLPSVTEAFF.